A selection of T cell receptor beta chains follows, all from one sample in a study of blood T cell repertoires in COVID-19. Using immunoSEQ multiplex PCR, the repertoire was profiled, and TCRdb retains in-frame clones only, with some absent. Of about 240,000 clones in the sample, 84% are singletons; the top ten hold under 4.5%. What was sequenced was peripheral blood. These receptors were taken from a man aged 50-60 years with acute or convalescent COVID-19. Each CDR3 is given with its conserved first and last residue. D genes are given only for firm matches. The listing skips clone size in some rows; elsewhere it reads once, few, many or a size class.

V: TRBV6-2/TRBV6-3; D: NA; size: once; J: TRBJ2-1; CDR3: CASSSTYNEQFF; DNA: TGTGCCAGCAGCTCTACCTACAATGAGCAGTTCTTC
V: TRBV24-1; D: TRBD1; size: once; J: TRBJ2-5; CDR3: CATRSGQGWEETQYF; DNA: TGTGCCACCAGGTCGGGACAGGGGTGGGAAGAGACCCAGTACTTC
V: TRBV10-1; D: NA; size: NA; J: TRBJ2-1; CDR3: CASSEEFSYNEQFF; DNA: TGCGCCAGCAGTGAAGAGTTCTCCTACAATGAGCAGTTCTTC
V: TRBV7-9; D: NA; size: NA; J: TRBJ2-2; CDR3: CASSLPLVTGELFF; DNA: TGTGCCAGCAGCTTACCACTAGTCACCGGGGAGCTGTTTTTT
V: TRBV18; D: TRBD1; size: NA; J: TRBJ2-7; CDR3: CASSPGQGASYEQYF; DNA: TGTGCCAGCTCACCGGGACAGGGCGCGTCCTACGAGCAGTACTTC
V: TRBV6-5; D: NA; size: NA; J: TRBJ2-7; CDR3: CASSRAGTHYEQYF; DNA: TGTGCCAGCAGTCGGGCCGGGACACACTACGAGCAGTACTTC
V: TRBV11-3; D: TRBD1; size: once; J: TRBJ2-1; CDR3: CASSPQQGAYNEQFF; DNA: TGTGCCAGCAGCCCACAACAGGGGGCCTACAATGAGCAGTTCTTC
V: TRBV11-2; D: NA; size: once; J: TRBJ2-2; CDR3: CASSRQNTGELFF; DNA: TGTGCCAGCAGCCGACAGAACACCGGGGAGCTGTTTTTT
V: TRBV7-8; D: NA; size: many; J: TRBJ1-5; CDR3: CASSLGSSTPYSNQPQHF; DNA: TGTGCCAGCAGCTTAGGCAGTAGCACCCCGTATAGCAATCAGCCCCAGCATTTT
V: TRBV7-7; D: NA; size: NA; J: TRBJ2-1; CDR3: CASSLELRHSYNEQFF; DNA: TGTGCTAGCAGCTTAGAGTTGAGACACTCCTACAATGAGCAGTTCTTC
V: TRBV9; D: TRBD1; size: NA; J: TRBJ2-4; CDR3: CASSTGQGAKNIQYF; DNA: TGTGCCAGCAGCACTGGACAGGGAGCCAAAAACATTCAGTACTTC
V: TRBV25-1; D: TRBD1; size: NA; J: TRBJ2-1; CDR3: CASPGTGVYNEQFF; DNA: TGTGCCAGCCCCGGGACAGGGGTCTACAATGAGCAGTTCTTC
V: TRBV3-1/TRBV3-2; D: NA; size: NA; J: TRBJ1-2; CDR3: CASSQARLHF; DNA: TGTGCCAGCAGCCAAGCTAGACTCCACTTC
V: TRBV3-1/TRBV3-2; D: NA; size: few; J: TRBJ1-3; CDR3: CASSPRVLYSGNTIYF; DNA: TGTGCCAGCAGCCCGAGGGTCCTCTACTCTGGAAACACCATATATTTT
V: TRBV9; D: NA; size: NA; J: TRBJ1-1; CDR3: CASSVGGPNTEAFF; DNA: TGTGCCAGCAGCGTAGGAGGTCCGAACACTGAAGCTTTCTTT
V: TRBV6-1; D: TRBD1; size: NA; J: TRBJ1-2; CDR3: CASSDHPTGENYGYTF; DNA: TGTGCCAGCAGTGACCATCCGACAGGGGAGAACTATGGCTACACCTTC
V: TRBV5-1; D: NA; size: NA; J: TRBJ2-1; CDR3: CASSPQRTYNEQFF; DNA: TGCGCCAGCAGCCCACAGAGAACTTACAATGAGCAGTTCTTC
V: TRBV19; D: TRBD2; size: NA; J: TRBJ2-1; CDR3: CASRERGFYNEQFF; DNA: TGTGCCAGTAGAGAGCGGGGATTCTACAATGAGCAGTTCTTC
V: TRBV6-1; D: NA; size: NA; J: TRBJ1-6; CDR3: CASSERDGRNSPLHF; DNA: TGTGCCAGCAGTGAACGGGATGGCAGGAATTCACCCCTCCACTTT
V: TRBV2; D: NA; size: NA; J: TRBJ1-6; CDR3: CASTESSYNSPLHF; DNA: TGTGCCAGCACAGAAAGCTCCTATAATTCACCCCTCCACTTT
V: TRBV19; D: TRBD1; size: few; J: TRBJ2-2; CDR3: CASSMKGADRDTGELFF; DNA: TGTGCCAGTAGTATGAAAGGAGCTGACAGGGACACCGGGGAGCTGTTTTTT
V: TRBV6-5; D: TRBD1; size: NA; J: TRBJ1-2; CDR3: CASTRDRFFHGYTF; DNA: TGTGCCAGCACCAGGGACAGATTTTTTCATGGCTACACCTTC
V: TRBV7-3; D: NA; size: NA; J: TRBJ2-1; CDR3: CASSSGDAGYSSYNEQFF; DNA: TGTGCCAGCAGCTCGGGGGACGCCGGGTACAGCTCCTACAATGAGCAGTTCTTC
V: TRBV6-6; D: NA; size: NA; J: TRBJ1-2; CDR3: CASSSTGTNYGYTF; DNA: TGTGCCAGCAGTTCCACAGGTACTAACTATGGCTACACCTTC
V: TRBV3-1/TRBV3-2; D: NA; size: NA; J: TRBJ1-1; CDR3: CASSQAAGNTEAFF; DNA: TGTGCCAGCAGCCAAGCCGCGGGGAACACTGAAGCTTTCTTT
V: TRBV5-5; D: NA; size: once; J: TRBJ2-7; CDR3: CASILGGGTRGPYEQYF; DNA: TGTGCCAGCATCCTTGGGGGGGGCACAAGAGGACCCTACGAGCAGTACTTC
V: TRBV7-9; D: NA; size: NA; J: TRBJ1-4; CDR3: CASSQPSGPEKLFF; DNA: TGTGCCAGCAGCCAACCCTCAGGGCCCGAAAAACTGTTTTTT
V: TRBV11-2; D: TRBD2; size: NA; J: TRBJ2-5; CDR3: CASSLLVGTTQETQYF; DNA: TGTGCCAGCAGCTTATTAGTCGGGACTACACAAGAGACCCAGTACTTC